This TCR beta chain was found in a study of human thymus T cells. Whole-study findings and limits: Repertoires from thymus and blood appeared to show biased V and J gene usage. Reports from related research described highly overlapping thymic repertoires among unrelated individuals.

The thymus was resected at corrective cardiac surgery. Healthy Finnish infants having corrective surgery for congenital heart defects served as donors. Some clones are missing from TCRdb's copy, which holds only in-frame ones; the method was immunoSEQ multiplex PCR. This sample has 60,000 to 75,000 clones, with over 85% found just once. Notes on this clone: Antigen specificity is unknown.

Input material: thymus tissue. The source of this sequence is a girl in the first two years of life with a congenital heart defect but otherwise immunologically healthy.

The CDR3, as DNA: TGCGCCAGCAGCTTAAGGGGGAGGGGGTTCAGTGAGCAGTTCTTC. It specifies CASSLRGRGFSEQFF. V is TRBV5-1 and J is TRBJ2-1; possibly TRBD2 for D (7 bases). The CDR3 runs 15 residues. The germline V gene encodes CDR1 SGHRS and CDR2 YFSETQ. V was cut by 2 bases and J by 9 bases, with 18 bases left in between.